The sequence of this TCR beta chain was determined in a study of T-cell reconstitution after alpha-beta-depleted transplantation in children. Findings and caveats of the study: Among T cells one year after transplant, newly produced cells accounted for most counts and diversity.

Construction of the TCRbeta library involved unique molecular identifiers. TCRdb processed the PCR reads anew with MiXCR; each CDR3 protein has one entry. The sample includes around 960,000 distinct CDR3 sequences, about 30% of them seen just once. This clonotype has a count of ten or more. Antigen specificity is unknown. This sample comprised PBMCs, mostly from graft donor cells, obtained 360 days after TCRalphabeta/CD19-depleted stem cell transplant. This TCR was sampled from a boy in the first two years of life who had a stem cell transplant for SCID, so the T cells may come from the graft donor.

CDR3 in DNA: TGCAGCGTTGAACTCGGGGGAGGCGGGGAGCTGTTTTTT. This translates into CSVELGGGGELFF. The rearrangement links TRBV29-1 to TRBJ2-2; possible D gene TRBD2, 6 bases. The germline V and J ends were trimmed by 2 bases and 7 bases, with 11 bases remaining between them. The CDR3 covers 13 residues. Looked up from germline, CDR1 is SQVTM and CDR2 is ANQGSEA.